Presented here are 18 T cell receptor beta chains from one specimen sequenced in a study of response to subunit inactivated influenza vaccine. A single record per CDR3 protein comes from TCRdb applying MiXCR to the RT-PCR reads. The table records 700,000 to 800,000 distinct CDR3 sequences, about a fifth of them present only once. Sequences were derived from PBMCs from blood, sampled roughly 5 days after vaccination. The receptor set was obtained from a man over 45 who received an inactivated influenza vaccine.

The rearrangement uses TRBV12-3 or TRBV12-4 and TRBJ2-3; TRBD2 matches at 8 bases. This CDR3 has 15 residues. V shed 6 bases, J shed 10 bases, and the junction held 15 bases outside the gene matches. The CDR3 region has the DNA TGTGCCAGCAGCTCACTTTCCCTGACTAGCGTGGCGCAGTATTTT. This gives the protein CASSSLSLTSVAQYF.

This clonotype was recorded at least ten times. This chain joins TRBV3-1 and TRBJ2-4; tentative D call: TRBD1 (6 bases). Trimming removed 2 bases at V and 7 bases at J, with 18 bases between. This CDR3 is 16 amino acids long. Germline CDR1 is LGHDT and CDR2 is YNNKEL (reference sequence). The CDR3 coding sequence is TGTGCCAGCAGCCAATCCCCGGCCCCAGGGGTGAACATTCAGTACTTC. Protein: CASSQSPAPGVNIQYF. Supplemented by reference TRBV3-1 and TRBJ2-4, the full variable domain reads DTAVSQTPKYLVTQMGNDKSIKCEQNLGHDTMYWYKQDSKKFLKIMFSYNNKELIINETVPNRFSPKSPDKAHLNLHINSLELGDSAVYFCASSQSPAPGVNIQYFGAGTRLSVL.

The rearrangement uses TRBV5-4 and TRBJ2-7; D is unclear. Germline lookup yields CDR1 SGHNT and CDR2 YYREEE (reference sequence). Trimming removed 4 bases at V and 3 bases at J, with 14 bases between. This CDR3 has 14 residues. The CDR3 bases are TGTGCCAGCAGCGCCAACCCCGACAACTACGAGCAGTACTTC. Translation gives CASSANPDNYEQYF.

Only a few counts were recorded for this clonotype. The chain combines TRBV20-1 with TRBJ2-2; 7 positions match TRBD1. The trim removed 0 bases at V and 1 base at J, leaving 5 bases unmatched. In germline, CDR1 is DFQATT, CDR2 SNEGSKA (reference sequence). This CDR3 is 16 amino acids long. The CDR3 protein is CSARDFRQGNTGELFF. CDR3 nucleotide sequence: TGCAGTGCTAGAGATTTTCGACAGGGGAACACCGGGGAGCTGTTTTTT.

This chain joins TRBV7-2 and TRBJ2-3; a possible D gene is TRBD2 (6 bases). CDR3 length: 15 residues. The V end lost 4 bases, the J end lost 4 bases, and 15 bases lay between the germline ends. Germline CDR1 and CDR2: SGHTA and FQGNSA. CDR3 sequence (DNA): TGTGCCAGCAGCTCTGTCGGAGGGGCCGCAGATACGCAGTATTTT. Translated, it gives CASSSVGGAADTQYF.

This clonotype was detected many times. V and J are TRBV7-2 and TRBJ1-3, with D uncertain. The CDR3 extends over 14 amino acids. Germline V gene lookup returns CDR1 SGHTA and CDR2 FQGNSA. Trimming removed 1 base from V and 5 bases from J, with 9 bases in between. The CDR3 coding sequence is TGTGCCAGCAGCTTAGGACGTTCGAGAAACACCATATATTTT. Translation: CASSLGRSRNTIYF.

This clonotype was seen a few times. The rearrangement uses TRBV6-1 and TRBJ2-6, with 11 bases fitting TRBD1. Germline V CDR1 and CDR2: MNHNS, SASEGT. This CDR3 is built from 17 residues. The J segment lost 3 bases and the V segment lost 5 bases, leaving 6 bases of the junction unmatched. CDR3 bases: TGTGCCAGCAGTCTCGGACAGGGGGCGCTTGGGGCCAACGTCCTGACTTTC. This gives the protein CASSLGQGALGANVLTF.

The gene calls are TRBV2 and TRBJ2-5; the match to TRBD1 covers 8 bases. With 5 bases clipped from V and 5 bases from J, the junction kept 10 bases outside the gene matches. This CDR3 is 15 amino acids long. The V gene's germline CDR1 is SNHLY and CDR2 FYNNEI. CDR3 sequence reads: CASSSDRVVRETQYF. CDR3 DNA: TGTGCCAGCAGTTCGGACAGGGTCGTAAGGGAGACCCAGTACTTC.

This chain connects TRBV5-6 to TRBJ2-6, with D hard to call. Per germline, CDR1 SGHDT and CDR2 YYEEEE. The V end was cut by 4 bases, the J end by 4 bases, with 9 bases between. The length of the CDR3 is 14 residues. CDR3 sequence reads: CASSGPLGANVLTF. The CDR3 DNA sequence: TGTGCCAGCAGCGGCCCCCTCGGGGCCAACGTCCTGACTTTC.

CDR3 in DNA: TGTGCCAGCCGATCCCAGGTGAACACTGAAGCTTTCTTT. Protein sequence: CASRSQVNTEAFF. The J gene is TRBJ1-1, the V gene TRBV18; D gene uncertain. This CDR3 comprises 13 residues. Germline lookup yields CDR1 KGHSH and CDR2 LQKENI. Trimming removed 8 bases from V and 0 bases from J, with 10 bases in between.

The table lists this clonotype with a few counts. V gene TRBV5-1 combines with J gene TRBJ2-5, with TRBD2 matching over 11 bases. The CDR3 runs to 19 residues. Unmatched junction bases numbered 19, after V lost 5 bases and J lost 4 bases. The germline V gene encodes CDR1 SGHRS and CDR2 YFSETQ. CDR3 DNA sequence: TGCGCCAGCAGACCTGGCGCTTCTGCTAGCGGGGGGCTTGGAGAGACCCAGTACTTC. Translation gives CASRPGASASGGLGETQYF.

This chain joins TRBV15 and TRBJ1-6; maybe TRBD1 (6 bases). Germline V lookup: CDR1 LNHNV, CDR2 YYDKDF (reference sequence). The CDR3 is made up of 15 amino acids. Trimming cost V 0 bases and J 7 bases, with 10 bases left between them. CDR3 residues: CATSRDRGYNSPLHF. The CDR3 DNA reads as TGTGCCACCAGCAGAGACAGGGGTTACAATTCACCCCTCCACTTT.

CDR3 sequence (DNA): TGTGCCAGCAGCTTAGAAGTTGAGGGGAAGCAGTTCTTC. Amino acid sequence: CASSLEVEGKQFF. The rearrangement links TRBV7-2 to TRBJ2-1, with D perhaps TRBD1 or TRBD2 (5 bases each). In germline, CDR1 is SGHTA, CDR2 FQGNSA. The V and J ends lost 1 base and 11 bases respectively, with 12 bases between them. This CDR3 is built from 13 residues.

The chain's CDR3 is CASTPQGRETQYF. The DNA of the CDR3 is TGTGCCAGCACCCCACAGGGAAGGGAGACCCAGTACTTC. The rearrangement joins TRBV2 to TRBJ2-5, with D perhaps TRBD1 (6 bases). Trimming stripped 7 bases from V and 5 bases from J, with 14 bases between. Germline V lookup: CDR1 SNHLY, CDR2 FYNNEI. The CDR3 contains 13 residues.

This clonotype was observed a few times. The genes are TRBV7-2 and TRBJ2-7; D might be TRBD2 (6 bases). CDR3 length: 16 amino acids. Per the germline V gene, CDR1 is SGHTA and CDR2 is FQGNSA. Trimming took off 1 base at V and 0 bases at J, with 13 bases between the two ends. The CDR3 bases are TGTGCCAGCAGCTTAGTCACTAGCCGAATCTCCTACGAGCAGTACTTC. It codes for CASSLVTSRISYEQYF.

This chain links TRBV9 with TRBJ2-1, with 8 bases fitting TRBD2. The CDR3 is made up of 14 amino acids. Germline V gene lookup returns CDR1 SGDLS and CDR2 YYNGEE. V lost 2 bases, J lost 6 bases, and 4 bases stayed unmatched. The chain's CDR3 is CASSVGTRVNEQFF. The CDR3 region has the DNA TGTGCCAGCAGCGTCGGGACTAGGGTCAATGAGCAGTTCTTC.

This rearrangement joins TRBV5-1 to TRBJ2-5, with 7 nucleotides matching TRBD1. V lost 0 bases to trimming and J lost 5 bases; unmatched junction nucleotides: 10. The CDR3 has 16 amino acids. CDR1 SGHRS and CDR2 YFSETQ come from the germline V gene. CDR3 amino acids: CASSLGGTSDRETQYF. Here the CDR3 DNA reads TGCGCCAGCAGCTTGGGGGGGACCTCGGACAGGGAGACCCAGTACTTC.

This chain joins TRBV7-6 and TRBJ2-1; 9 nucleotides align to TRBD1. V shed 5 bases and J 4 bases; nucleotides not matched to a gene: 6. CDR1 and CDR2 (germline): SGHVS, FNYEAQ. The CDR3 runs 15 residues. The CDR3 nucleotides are TGTGCCAGCAGCCGGACAGGGGATCGTTACAATGAGCAGTTCTTC. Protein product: CASSRTGDRYNEQFF.